This T cell receptor (beta chain) was captured by sequencing in a study of blood T cell repertoires in COVID-19. The CDR3 length is 18 residues. The germline V and J ends were trimmed by 2 bases and 0 bases, with 14 bases remaining between them. The germline V gene has CDR1 SGHTA and CDR2 FQGTGA. About this clone itself: Within the sample, other DNA sequences also encode this same CDR3.

In the source study's methods: How many nucleated cells were present was estimated from reference gene primer amplification. Sequencing used immunoSEQ multiplex PCR; TCRdb keeps in-frame clones, though not all of them. V and J calls and clone size are as listed in that table; D and trimming were resolved from the DNA. Of around 300,000 clones in the sample, around 90% were seen once. The sequenced sample consisted of peripheral blood. The clonotype was recovered from a middle-aged woman with COVID-19, enrolled during active disease. The rearrangement uses TRBV7-3 and TRBJ2-6, with D possibly matching TRBD2 (7 bases). CDR3 nucleotide sequence: TGTGCCAGCAGCTTAGTAGGGGGGGGTAGCTCTGGGGCCAACGTCCTGACTTTC. Translating it yields CASSLVGGGSSGANVLTF. Combining the CDR3 with reference TRBV7-3 and TRBJ2-6 gives the whole variable domain GAGVSQTPSNKVTEKGKYVELRCDPISGHTALYWYRQSLGQGPEFLIYFQGTGAADDSGLPNDRFFAVRPEGSVSTLKIQRTERGDSAVYLCASSLVGGGSSGANVLTFGAGSRLTVL.